What follows is one TCR beta chain and its context. What it binds is not known. The sample's time point: late sampling 161 to 241 days after vaccination in three convalescent patients. The treatment is: roughly ten-day PBMC culture with coronavirus spike peptide pools or control peptides (ViraFEST assay). The V gene's germline CDR1 is ENHRY and CDR2 SYGVKD. The CDR3 length is 13 residues. The V end lost 0 bases, the J end lost 10 bases, and 12 bases lay between the germline ends. This sample was included in a study of vaccination and CD4 T cells after COVID-19. Study information: Typically, post-vaccine samples were obtained a median approximately 70 days after dose two, within a range of 14 to 241.

Once obtained from cultured CD4+ T cells, the DNA was sequenced using the Oncomine TCR Beta short-read assay. TCRdb processed the PCR reads anew with MiXCR; each CDR3 protein has one entry. This table holds fewer than 25,000 distinct CDR3 sequences, roughly 36% found once. General study results and limits: This study had few convalescent patients and no early post-infection samples. The study found that a median about 85% of reactive clones in convalescent patients appeared only post-vaccination.

The V and J genes are TRBV10-3 and TRBJ2-5; no clear D. This TCR was sampled from a human donor who had recovered from COVID-19. Sequenced here: CD4+ T cells from blood, cultured in vitro, sampled about 7 months after SARS-CoV-2 vaccination. CDR3 bases: TGTGCCATCAGTGAGTCGGTTATAAAGGACCAGTACTTC. It encodes CAISESVIKDQYF.